Listed below are T cell receptor beta chains from one sample, sequenced in a study of blood T cell repertoires in COVID-19. Clones were read by immunoSEQ multiplex PCR, and TCRdb kept only the in-frame ones, dropping some. This table has around 290,000 clones, roughly 90% appearing once. Sequencing was performed on PBMCs or T cells enriched from blood (not recorded which). All receptors derive from a woman aged 30 to 39 who had recovered from COVID-19. CDR3s leave out the opening cysteine and the closing phenylalanine or tryptophan.

V | CDR3
TRBV29-1 | SVGAGQGYTGELF
TRBV5-6 | ASRYAGTGELF
TRBV6-2/TRBV6-3 | ASSYSGTGVTREQY
TRBV7-9 | ASSLELAGGPGEQF
TRBV5-6 | ASSLRQGIYEQY
TRBV19 | ASKMTDGGYNGYT
TRBV28 | ASSSGETEAF
TRBV12-3/TRBV12-4 | ASSQYGDYGYT
TRBV13 | ASRLTLTGGFNTEAF
TRBV6-5 | ASSLERTLSTDTQY
TRBV18 | ASSPDRVSNQPQH
TRBV6-5 | ASSQTGTYSYEQY
TRBV5-1 | ASSLDPGLAYEQF
TRBV4-3 | ASSQEATGELF
TRBV14 | ASSQAPLPLGGELF
TRBV6-4 | ASSRDSSETQY
TRBV3-1/TRBV3-2 | ASSQGTPTGDRGTPQETQY
TRBV30 | AWARGDTQY
TRBV2 | ASSVLAVQETQY
TRBV5-6 | ASSRTSGRANEQF
TRBV19 | ASSIGGDQPQH
TRBV13 | ASSGGASTDTQY
TRBV28 | ASSLAAPGQGD
TRBV28 | ASRSTGVGTDTQY
TRBV15 | ATSRLTITLAGGTINYNEQF
TRBV4-2 | ASSQDMQGETHRNSPLH
TRBV12-2 | ASRLPPGSREDPYEQY
TRBV5-6 | ASSLARRRPQH
TRBV10-2 | ASIREDKPSTDTQY
TRBV7-3 | ASSPEGRTDTQY
TRBV9 | ASSPRTGNTGELF
TRBV28 | ASSLGTSLSIQY
TRBV5-1 | ASSSEKYRTSGSGTQY
TRBV9 | ASSATSGGHEQY
TRBV5-1 | ASSLDPGGEYNEQF
TRBV7-2 | ASSRSLQSEAF
TRBV7-9 | ASSLDAGSYTQY
TRBV27 | ASTTLAGGGQDTQY
TRBV2 | ASGADQETQY
TRBV28 | ASSQGQGYTEAF
TRBV7-6 | ASSSDRDTSYEQY
TRBV11-1 | ASSQVLAGYNEQF